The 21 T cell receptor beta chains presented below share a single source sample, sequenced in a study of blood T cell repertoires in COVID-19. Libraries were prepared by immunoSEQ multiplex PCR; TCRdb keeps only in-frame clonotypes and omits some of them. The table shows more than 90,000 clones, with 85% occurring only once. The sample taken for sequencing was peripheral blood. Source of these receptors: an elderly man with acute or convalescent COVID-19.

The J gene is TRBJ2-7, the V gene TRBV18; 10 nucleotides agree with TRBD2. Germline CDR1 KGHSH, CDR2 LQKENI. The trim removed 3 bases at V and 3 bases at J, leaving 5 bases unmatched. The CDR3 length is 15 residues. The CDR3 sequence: CASSPRTSGVYEQYF. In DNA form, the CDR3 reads TGTGCCAGCTCACCCCGGACTAGCGGCGTCTACGAGCAGTACTTC.

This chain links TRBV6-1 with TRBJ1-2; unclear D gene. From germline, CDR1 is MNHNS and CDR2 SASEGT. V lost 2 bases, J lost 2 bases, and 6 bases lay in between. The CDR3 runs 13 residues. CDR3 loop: CASSELQNYGYTF. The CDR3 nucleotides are TGTGCCAGCAGTGAATTACAGAACTATGGCTACACCTTC.

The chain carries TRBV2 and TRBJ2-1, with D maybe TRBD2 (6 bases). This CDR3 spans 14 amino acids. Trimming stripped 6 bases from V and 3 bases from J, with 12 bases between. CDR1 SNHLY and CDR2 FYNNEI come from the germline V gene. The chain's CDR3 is CASRIADFYNEQFF. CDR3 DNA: TGTGCCAGCAGAATAGCGGACTTCTACAATGAGCAGTTCTTC.

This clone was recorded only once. The CDR3 nucleotides are TGTGCCAGCAGCCGCCTGGACAGGGTAGCCTACGAGCAGTACTTC. Translating it yields CASSRLDRVAYEQYF. This sequence joins TRBV6-5 and TRBJ2-7; TRBD1 aligns across 8 bases. The germline V gene has CDR1 MNHEY and CDR2 SVGAGI. There are 15 residues in the CDR3. Germline trimming cut 6 bases from V and 2 bases from J; bases unmatched to any gene: 9.

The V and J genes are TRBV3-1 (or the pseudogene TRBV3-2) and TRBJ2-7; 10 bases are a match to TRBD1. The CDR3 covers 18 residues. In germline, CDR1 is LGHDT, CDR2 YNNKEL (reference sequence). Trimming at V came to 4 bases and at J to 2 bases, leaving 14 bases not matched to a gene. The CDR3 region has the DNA TGTGCCAGCAGCCGTTTCGGGACAGGGGACTGGACCCCCTACGAGCAGTACTTC. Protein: CASSRFGTGDWTPYEQYF.

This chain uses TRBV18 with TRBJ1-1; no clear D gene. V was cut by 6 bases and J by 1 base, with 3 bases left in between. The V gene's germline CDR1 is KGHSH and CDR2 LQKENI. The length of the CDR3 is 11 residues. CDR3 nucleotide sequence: TGTGCCAGCTCCTGGAACACTGAAGCTTTCTTT. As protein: CASSWNTEAFF.

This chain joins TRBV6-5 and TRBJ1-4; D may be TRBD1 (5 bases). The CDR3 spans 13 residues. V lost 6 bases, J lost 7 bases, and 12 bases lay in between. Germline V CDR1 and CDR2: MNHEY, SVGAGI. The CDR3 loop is CASSPPGREKLFF. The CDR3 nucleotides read TGTGCCAGCAGCCCCCCAGGGCGTGAAAAACTGTTTTTT.

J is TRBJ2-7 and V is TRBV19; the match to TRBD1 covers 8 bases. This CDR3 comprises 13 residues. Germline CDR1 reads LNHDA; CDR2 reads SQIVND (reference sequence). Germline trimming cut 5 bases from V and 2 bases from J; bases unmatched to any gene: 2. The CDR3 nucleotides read TGTGCCAGTAGTTCGGACAGGGCCTACGAGCAGTACTTC. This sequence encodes CASSSDRAYEQYF.

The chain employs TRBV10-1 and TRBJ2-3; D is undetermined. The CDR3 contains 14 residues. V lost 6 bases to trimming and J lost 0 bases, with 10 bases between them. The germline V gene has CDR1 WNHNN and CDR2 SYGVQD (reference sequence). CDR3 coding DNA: TGCGCCAGCAGGAAGGAGACTAGCACAGATACGCAGTATTTT. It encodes CASRKETSTDTQYF.

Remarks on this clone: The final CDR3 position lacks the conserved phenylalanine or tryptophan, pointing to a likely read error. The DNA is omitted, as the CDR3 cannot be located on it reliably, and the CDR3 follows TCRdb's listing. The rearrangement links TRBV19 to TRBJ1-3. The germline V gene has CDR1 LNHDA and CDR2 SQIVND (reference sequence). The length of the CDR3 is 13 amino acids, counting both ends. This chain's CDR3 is CASSPLTALGVGV.

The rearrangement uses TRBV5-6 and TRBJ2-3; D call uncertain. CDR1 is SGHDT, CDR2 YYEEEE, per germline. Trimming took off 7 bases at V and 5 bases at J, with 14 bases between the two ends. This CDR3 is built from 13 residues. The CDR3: CASLAVGGDTQYF. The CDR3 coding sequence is TGTGCCAGCCTGGCGGTTGGTGGAGATACGCAGTATTTT.

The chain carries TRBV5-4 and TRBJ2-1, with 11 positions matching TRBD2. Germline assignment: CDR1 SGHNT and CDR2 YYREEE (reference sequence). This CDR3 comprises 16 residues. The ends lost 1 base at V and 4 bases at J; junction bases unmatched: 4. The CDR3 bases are TGTGCCAGCAGCTTGAGAACTAGCGGGAGTTACAATGAGCAGTTCTTC. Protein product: CASSLRTSGSYNEQFF.

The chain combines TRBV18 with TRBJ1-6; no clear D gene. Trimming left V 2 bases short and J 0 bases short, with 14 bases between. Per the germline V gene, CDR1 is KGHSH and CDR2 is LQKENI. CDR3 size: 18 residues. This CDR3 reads CASSPFGKASSYNSPLHF. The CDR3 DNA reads TGTGCCAGCTCACCATTCGGGAAGGCGAGCTCCTATAATTCACCCCTCCACTTT.

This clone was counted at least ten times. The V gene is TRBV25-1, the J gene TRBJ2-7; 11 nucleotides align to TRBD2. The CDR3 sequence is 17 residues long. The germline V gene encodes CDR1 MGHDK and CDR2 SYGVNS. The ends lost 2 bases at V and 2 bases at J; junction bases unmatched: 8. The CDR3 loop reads CASSETPPSGRTYEQYF. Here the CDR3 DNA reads TGTGCCAGCAGTGAAACCCCGCCTAGCGGGAGGACCTACGAGCAGTACTTC.

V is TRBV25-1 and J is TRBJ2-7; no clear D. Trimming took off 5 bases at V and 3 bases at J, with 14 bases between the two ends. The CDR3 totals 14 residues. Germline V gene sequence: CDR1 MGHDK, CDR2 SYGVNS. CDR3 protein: CASSPNDKYYEQYF. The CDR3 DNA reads TGTGCCAGCAGTCCAAACGACAAGTACTACGAGCAGTACTTC.

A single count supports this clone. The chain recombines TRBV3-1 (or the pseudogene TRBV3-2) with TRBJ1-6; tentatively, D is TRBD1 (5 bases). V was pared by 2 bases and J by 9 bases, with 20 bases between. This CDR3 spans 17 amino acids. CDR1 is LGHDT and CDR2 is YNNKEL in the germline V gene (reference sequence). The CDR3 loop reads CASSQQVRGSTVSPLHF. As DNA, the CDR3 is TGTGCCAGCAGCCAACAAGTACGGGGGAGTACCGTTTCACCCCTCCACTTT.

The CDR3: CASSEGQGLEQYF. For the CDR3, the DNA is TGTGCCAGCAGTGAGGGACAGGGCCTCGAGCAGTACTTC. The rearrangement links TRBV6-1 to TRBJ2-7; TRBD1 agrees at 9 bases. The CDR3 runs to 13 residues. Per germline, CDR1 MNHNS and CDR2 SASEGT. V dropped 3 bases and J dropped 6; count of bases not matched to a gene: 3.

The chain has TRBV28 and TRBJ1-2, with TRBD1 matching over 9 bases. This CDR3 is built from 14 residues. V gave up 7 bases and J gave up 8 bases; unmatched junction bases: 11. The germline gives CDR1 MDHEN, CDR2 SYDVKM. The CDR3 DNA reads TGTGCCAGCATCCTGGGACAGGGTATGAAGGGCTACACCTTC. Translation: CASILGQGMKGYTF.

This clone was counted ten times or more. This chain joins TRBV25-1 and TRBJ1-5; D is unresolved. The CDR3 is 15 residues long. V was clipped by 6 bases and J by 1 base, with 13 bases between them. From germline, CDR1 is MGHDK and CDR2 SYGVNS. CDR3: CASSPPGVSNQPQHF. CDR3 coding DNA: TGTGCCAGCAGCCCCCCCGGGGTGAGCAATCAGCCCCAGCATTTT. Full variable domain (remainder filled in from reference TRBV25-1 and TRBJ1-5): EADIYQTPRYLVIGTGKKITLECSQTMGHDKMYWYQQDPGMELHLIHYSYGVNSTEKGDLSSESTVSRIRTEHFPLTLESARPSHTSQYLCASSPPGVSNQPQHFGDGTRLSIL.

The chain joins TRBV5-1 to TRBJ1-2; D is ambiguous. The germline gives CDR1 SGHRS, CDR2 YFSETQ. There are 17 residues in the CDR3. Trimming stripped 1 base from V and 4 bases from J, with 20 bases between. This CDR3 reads CASSLREGGDASYGYTF. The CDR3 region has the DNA TGCGCCAGCAGCTTGAGGGAAGGAGGAGACGCTTCCTATGGCTACACCTTC.

The CDR3 sequence: CASSRRLAGALEKTETQYF. DNA for the CDR3: TGTGCCAGCAGCCGTAGACTAGCGGGAGCTCTGGAAAAAACTGAGACCCAGTACTTC. V is TRBV4-2 and J is TRBJ2-5; 12 nucleotides line up with TRBD2. The CDR3 totals 19 residues. V trimming: 4 bases; J trimming: 5 bases; junction bases outside the gene matches: 17. Germline CDR1 is LGHNA and CDR2 is YNFKEQ.